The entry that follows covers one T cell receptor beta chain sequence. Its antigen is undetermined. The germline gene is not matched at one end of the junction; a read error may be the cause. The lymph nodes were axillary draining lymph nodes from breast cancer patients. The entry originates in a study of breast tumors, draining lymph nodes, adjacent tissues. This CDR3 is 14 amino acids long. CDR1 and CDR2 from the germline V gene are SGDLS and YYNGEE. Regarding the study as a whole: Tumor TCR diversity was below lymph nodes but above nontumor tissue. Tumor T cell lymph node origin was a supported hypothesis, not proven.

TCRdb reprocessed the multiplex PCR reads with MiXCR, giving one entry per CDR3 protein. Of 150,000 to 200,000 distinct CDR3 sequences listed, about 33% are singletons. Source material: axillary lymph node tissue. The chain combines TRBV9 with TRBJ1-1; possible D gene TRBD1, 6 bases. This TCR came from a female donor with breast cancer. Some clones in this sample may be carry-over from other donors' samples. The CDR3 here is CASSVEGGGTEASF. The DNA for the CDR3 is TGTGCCAGCAGCGTAGAGGGGGGAGGGACTGAAGCTTCCTTT.